One and the same sample provided the 30 T cell receptor beta chains below, sequenced in a study of T-cell memory formation after mild COVID-19. TCRdb processed the 5' RACE reads anew with MiXCR; each CDR3 protein has one entry. The sample has hundreds of thousands of distinct CDR3 sequences; 15% are singletons. The sample consisted of PBMCs or a T cell subset sorted from them (not recorded which). These receptors all stem from a man aged 18-30 years who had mild COVID-19 (a few samples of this study predate the infection). Cell type and time point are not known.

This clonotype was seen more than once but under ten times. V and J are TRBV28 and TRBJ2-5; unclear D gene. This CDR3 comprises 13 residues. CDR1 and CDR2 (germline): MDHEN, SYDVKM. The V gene lost 7 bases and the J gene lost 2 bases, with 11 bases spanning the gap. CDR3: CASTRDGQETQYF. In nucleotides, the CDR3 is TGTGCCAGCACCCGTGACGGACAAGAGACCCAGTACTTC.

This clonotype was found a few times. This sequence joins TRBV7-2 and TRBJ1-5; no clear D gene. V was pared by 0 bases and J by 7 bases, with 7 bases between. Germline CDR1 and CDR2: SGHTA and FQGNSA. The CDR3 has 13 amino acids. The DNA of the CDR3 is TGTGCCAGCAGCTTAGCCAGGCCACAGCCCCAGCATTTT. It specifies CASSLARPQPQHF. The full variable domain, rest sourced from reference TRBV7-2 and TRBJ1-5, is GAGVSQSPSNKVTEKGKDVELRCDPISGHTALYWYRQSLGQGLEFLIYFQGNSAPDKSGLPSDRFSAERTGGSVSTLTIQRTQQEDSAVYLCASSLARPQPQHFGDGTRLSIL.

The V and J genes are TRBV7-9 and TRBJ2-7; D not certain. The germline V gene encodes CDR1 SEHNR and CDR2 FQNEAQ (reference sequence). The ends were cut back, 5 bases at V and 4 bases at J, with 15 bases in the middle. This CDR3 comprises 14 residues. CDR3 DNA: TGTGCCAGCAGCCCTCGGACGGCCTCTTACGAGCAGTACTTC. It encodes CASSPRTASYEQYF.

V and J are TRBV20-1 and TRBJ2-1; TRBD2 matches at 7 bases. Unmatched junction bases numbered 8, after V lost 1 base and J lost 8 bases. The CDR3 runs 14 residues. Germline V gene sequence: CDR1 DFQATT, CDR2 SNEGSKA (reference sequence). The CDR3 loop reads CSARGGRAVDEQFF. CDR3 nucleotides: TGCAGTGCTAGAGGAGGGAGGGCGGTCGATGAGCAGTTCTTC.

The V gene is TRBV27, the J gene TRBJ1-1; 8 nucleotides line up with TRBD1. The V gene end was trimmed by 10 bases and the J gene end by 4 bases; junction bases not matched to a gene: 11. Germline-derived CDR1 and CDR2 are MNHEY and SMNVEV (reference sequence). The CDR3 has 14 residues. DNA of the CDR3: TGTGCCAACCAGGGGGCGCGGTCTGCCACTGAAGCTTTCTTT. Encoded protein: CANQGARSATEAFF.

The chain joins TRBV5-6 to TRBJ2-7; 11 bases fit TRBD1. Germline CDR1 is SGHDT and CDR2 is YYEEEE. The ends lost 1 base at V and 5 bases at J; junction bases unmatched: 11. The CDR3 sequence is 17 residues long. CDR3 sequence (DNA): TGTGCCAGCAGCTTGCCCGTCGGGACAGGGGGTGTAAACGAGCAGTACTTC. It encodes CASSLPVGTGGVNEQYF.

This clonotype turned up a few times. The chain carries TRBV5-1 and TRBJ1-1; a weak D match, TRBD1 (5 bases). The CDR3 is made up of 15 amino acids. The V gene lost 4 bases and the J gene lost 4 bases, with 17 bases spanning the gap. Per the germline V gene, CDR1 is SGHRS and CDR2 is YFSETQ. CDR3 sequence reads: CASSPPLGQGTEAFF. CDR3 nucleotide sequence: TGCGCCAGCAGCCCCCCCCTGGGGCAGGGCACTGAAGCTTTCTTT.

The J gene is TRBJ1-2, the V gene TRBV20-1, with 8 bases fitting TRBD1. Germline lookup yields CDR1 DFQATT and CDR2 SNEGSKA (reference sequence). After removal of 6 bases from V and 2 bases from J, the junction contained 5 bases not matched to a gene. The CDR3 sequence is 13 residues long. The CDR3 loop reads CSAPTGENYGYTF. The CDR3 nucleotides are TGCAGTGCCCCGACAGGGGAAAACTATGGCTACACCTTC.

The chain is built from TRBV7-3 and TRBJ2-2; D may be TRBD1 (5 bases). Per germline, CDR1 SGHTA and CDR2 FQGTGA. The germline V and J ends were trimmed by 0 bases and 4 bases, with 12 bases remaining between them. The CDR3 loop spans 16 amino acids. CDR3 loop: CASSLTRRVGTGELFF. CDR3 nucleotides: TGTGCCAGCAGCTTAACGCGCAGGGTGGGCACCGGGGAGCTGTTTTTT. Drawing the rest from reference TRBV7-3 and TRBJ2-2, the complete variable domain is GAGVSQTPSNKVTEKGKYVELRCDPISGHTALYWYRQSLGQGPEFLIYFQGTGAADDSGLPNDRFFAVRPEGSVSTLKIQRTERGDSAVYLCASSLTRRVGTGELFFGEGSRLTVL.

CDR3 region: CATSRVQGADTQYF. The CDR3 nucleotides read TGTGCCACCAGCAGAGTTCAGGGGGCAGATACGCAGTATTTT. The chain joins TRBV15 to TRBJ2-3; 7 bases fit TRBD1. V shed 1 base and J 4 bases; nucleotides not matched to a gene: 2. The CDR3 length is 14 residues. Germline lookup yields CDR1 LNHNV and CDR2 YYDKDF (reference sequence).

This chain links TRBV18 with TRBJ1-2; possibly TRBD1 for D (5 bases). The CDR3 covers 15 residues. V lost 1 base, J lost 7 bases, and 16 bases lay in between. Germline assignment: CDR1 KGHSH and CDR2 LQKENI. This chain's CDR3 is CASSPQEGRSGGYTF. The CDR3 region has the DNA TGTGCCAGCTCACCACAGGAGGGGCGAAGTGGTGGCTACACCTTC.

Only a few counts were recorded for this clonotype. The CDR3 here is CASSPQAGLVEAFF. The CDR3 DNA follows: TGTGCCAGCAGCCCACAGGCGGGGCTTGTTGAAGCTTTCTTT. The chain recombines TRBV4-2 with TRBJ1-1; D is possibly TRBD1 (5 bases). The CDR3 runs to 14 residues. The germline V gene has CDR1 LGHNA and CDR2 YNFKEQ. Between the trimmed V and J ends, which lost 4 bases and 7 bases, there was a span of 16 bases.

The genes are TRBV7-3 and TRBJ2-1; 11 positions match TRBD1. The CDR3 sequence is 13 residues long. CDR1 SGHTA and CDR2 FQGTGA come from the germline V gene. With V trimmed by 5 bases and J by 13 bases, 7 bases remained unmatched. This CDR3 is CASSPGQGDTQFF. The CDR3 DNA follows: TGTGCCAGCAGCCCGGGACAGGGGGATACCCAGTTCTTC.

This clonotype has a handful of counts. The rearrangement joins TRBV7-8 to TRBJ2-4, with a possible D match to TRBD2 (7 bases). Trimming took 3 bases from V and 7 from J, leaving 25 bases between them. The CDR3 loop spans 18 amino acids. Germline values: CDR1 SGHVS, CDR2 FQNEAQ. The CDR3 DNA reads as TGTGCCAGCAGCTTGAGGCCTCCCGGGGGGCTGGGCGGGAACATTCAGTACTTC. Protein: CASSLRPPGGLGGNIQYF.

The chain joins TRBV15 to TRBJ2-3; 7 nucleotides agree with TRBD2. From germline, CDR1 is LNHNV and CDR2 YYDKDF (reference sequence). The junction had 3 bases not matched to a gene; V was cut back by 1 base and J by 5 bases. The CDR3 spans 14 residues. CDR3 sequence (DNA): TGTGCCACCAGCAGAGGGGAGGGCGGAGATACGCAGTATTTT. Its protein is CATSRGEGGDTQYF.

This sequence joins TRBV15 and TRBJ2-7; maybe TRBD2 (7 bases). The V gene's germline CDR1 is LNHNV and CDR2 YYDKDF (reference sequence). The germline V and J ends were trimmed by 3 bases and 7 bases, with 25 bases remaining between them. This CDR3 has 17 residues. The CDR3 region has the DNA TGTGCCACCAGCAGGTCGTGGGGGGGCGGAGGTGGGATTGAGCAGTACTTC. Translated, it gives CATSRSWGGGGGIEQYF.

This clonotype was seen only a few times. This sequence joins TRBV6-6 and TRBJ2-3; D possibly matches TRBD1 or TRBD2 (5 bases each). Trimming took off 6 bases at V and 1 base at J, with 17 bases between the two ends. CDR1 is MNHNY, CDR2 SVGAGI, per germline (reference sequence). The CDR3 extends over 16 amino acids. CDR3 residues: CASSSLGARGTDTQYF. For the CDR3, the DNA is TGTGCCAGCAGCTCCCTCGGGGCAAGAGGCACAGATACGCAGTATTTT.

This clonotype turned up a few times. The chain carries TRBV4-3 and TRBJ2-1; 9 bases align to TRBD1. Per the germline V gene, CDR1 is LGHNA and CDR2 is YSLEER. J lost 7 bases, V lost 0 bases, and 10 bases had no gene match. This CDR3 has 17 residues. The CDR3 DNA sequence: TGCGCCAGCAGCCAAGACCCGTGGCGGGGACAGGGTAATGAGCAGTTCTTC. Its protein is CASSQDPWRGQGNEQFF.

This sequence joins TRBV10-1 and TRBJ2-5; the match to TRBD2 covers 9 bases. The CDR3 is 14 amino acids. Germline-derived CDR1 and CDR2 are WNHNN and SYGVQD (reference sequence). Trimming cost V 3 bases and J 4 bases; bases outside gene matches: 3. CDR3 DNA sequence: TGCGCCAGCAGTGATTTACTAGCGGGAGAGACCCAGTACTTC. Its translation: CASSDLLAGETQYF.

This clonotype was seen a few times. This chain links TRBV12-3 or TRBV12-4 with TRBJ2-2; D not resolved. CDR3 length: 15 amino acids. Trimming left V 7 bases short and J 0 bases short, with 12 bases between. CDR3 coding DNA: TGTGCCAGCAACCTCCGGCAGGCGAACACCGGGGAGCTGTTTTTT. This encodes CASNLRQANTGELFF.

The V gene is TRBV6-2 or TRBV6-3, the J gene TRBJ2-7; tentatively, D is TRBD2 (6 bases). Germline CDR1 and CDR2: MNHEY and SVGEGT. Trimming shortened V by 0 bases and J by 0 bases, and 12 bases separated the two germline ends. The CDR3 totals 16 residues. CDR3 nucleotides: TGTGCCAGCAGTTACTCGGGGGAGGCTACCTCCTACGAGCAGTACGTC. This translates into CASSYSGEATSYEQYV.

The chain has TRBV11-2 and TRBJ2-1, with 10 bases lining up with TRBD2. Germline trimming cut 1 base from V and 11 bases from J; bases unmatched to any gene: 11. CDR3 length: 16 amino acids. Germline V gives CDR1 SGHAT, CDR2 FQNNGV. In DNA form, the CDR3 reads TGTGCCAGCAGCTTAGGTTCAAGGAGGACTAGCGGAAAGCAGTTCTTC. This encodes CASSLGSRRTSGKQFF.

This clonotype came up a few times. The chain uses TRBV10-3 and TRBJ1-4, with a possible D match to TRBD1 (6 bases). This CDR3 region has 15 residues. Germline V gives CDR1 ENHRY, CDR2 SYGVKD. Trimming left V 5 bases short and J 6 bases short, with 16 bases between. The CDR3 loop is CAISRTGPSDEKLFF. CDR3 DNA sequence: TGTGCCATCAGTCGAACAGGGCCGTCGGATGAAAAACTGTTTTTT.

The rearrangement joins TRBV30 to TRBJ1-2, with D hard to call. From germline, CDR1 is GTSNPN and CDR2 SVGIG (reference sequence). The CDR3 contains 12 residues. V was shortened by 2 bases and J by 4 bases, with 8 bases between the two germline ends. The CDR3 DNA is TGTGCCTGGAGTCCCCGGATCTATGGCTACACCTTC. Amino acid sequence: CAWSPRIYGYTF.

The chain carries TRBV7-3 and TRBJ2-1, with 9 bases that match TRBD2. The CDR3 runs 12 residues. The trim removed 4 bases at V and 9 bases at J, leaving 1 base unmatched. CDR1 is SGHTA, CDR2 FQGTGA, per germline. Here the CDR3 reads CASSSSGVEQFF. CDR3 sequence (DNA): TGTGCCAGCAGCTCTAGCGGGGTTGAGCAGTTCTTC.

Only a few counts were recorded for this clonotype. The V gene is TRBV7-2, the J gene TRBJ2-1; D is perhaps TRBD2 (5 bases). With 5 bases removed from V and 10 bases from J, the gap between germline ends came to 12 bases. Germline CDR1 is SGHTA and CDR2 is FQGNSA. There are 12 residues in the CDR3. Here the CDR3 DNA reads TGTGCCAGCAGCCCCCGAGGGCCCGAGCAGTTCTTC. Translated, it gives CASSPRGPEQFF.

The rearrangement joins TRBV11-2 to TRBJ1-1, with a tentative D call TRBD1 (5 bases). CDR1 SGHAT and CDR2 FQNNGV come from the germline V gene. The CDR3 length is 18 residues. Trimming shortened V by 2 bases and J by 1 base, and 20 bases separated the two germline ends. CDR3 amino acids: CASSLNFGARRANTEAFF. The CDR3 DNA reads TGTGCCAGCAGCTTAAATTTCGGGGCGAGGCGGGCGAACACTGAAGCTTTCTTT.

A few counts support this clonotype. This sequence joins TRBV7-6 and TRBJ1-1; possible D gene TRBD1, 6 bases. The CDR3 totals 17 residues. Trimming stripped 0 bases from V and 1 base from J, with 15 bases between. Per the germline V gene, CDR1 is SGHVS and CDR2 is FNYEAQ. The CDR3 is CASSLARRGAANTEAFF. The CDR3, as DNA: TGTGCCAGCAGCTTAGCGCGACGGGGGGCCGCGAACACTGAAGCTTTCTTT.

This clonotype occurred many times. The rearrangement joins TRBV5-1 to TRBJ2-2; tentatively, D is TRBD2 (5 bases). V lost 5 bases, J lost 4 bases, and 12 bases lay in between. CDR1 and CDR2 from the germline V gene are SGHRS and YFSETQ. This CDR3 spans 14 amino acids. CDR3 bases: TGCGCCAGCAGGAGGGAGATGGTCACCGGGGAGCTGTTTTTT. This gives the protein CASRREMVTGELFF.

The chain is built from TRBV6-2 or TRBV6-3 and TRBJ2-1, with TRBD1 matching 7 bases. The CDR3 is 13 residues long. Germline CDR1 is MNHEY and CDR2 is SVGEGT. V was clipped by 6 bases and J by 14 bases; unmatched bases: 13. DNA of the CDR3: TGTGCCAGCAGGATTTCTCCCGGGACAGCTAAGTTCTTC. It is translated as CASRISPGTAKFF.